This T cell receptor (beta chain) was profiled in a study of T-cell memory formation after mild COVID-19. The overall study: TCR clusters were mostly confined to one donor each. Whole-study results and caveats: Nothing confirmed that second-wave clones peaking on day 37 were specific for SARS-CoV-2. Mainly in CM and EM were contracting CD4+ clones; CD8+ were in EMRA.

This clonotype was picked up a small number of times. Its antigen remains unknown. V lost 2 bases and J lost 6, with 14 bases in between. CDR1 is ENHRY, CDR2 SYGVKD, per germline. The CDR3 is 15 amino acids. TCRdb fed the 5' RACE reads into MiXCR, producing one record per CDR3 protein. The sample consists of hundreds of thousands of distinct CDR3 sequences, approximately 15% of them appearing once. V usage is TRBV10-3 and J usage is TRBJ2-1; D not resolved. The sample taken for sequencing was PBMCs or a T cell subset sorted from them (not recorded which). The sequence was collected from an adult woman who had mild COVID-19 (a few samples of this study predate the infection). Cell type and time point are not known. In DNA, the CDR3 is TGTGCCATCAGTGAGGCCCTGAATTTAGGCAATGAGCAGTTCTTC. It translates to CAISEALNLGNEQFF.